This TCR beta chain was documented in a study of shared T cell receptors in the human thymus. This table comes from immunoSEQ multiplex PCR, and its TCRdb copy is limited to in-frame clones, with some not included. The repertoire holds about 660,000 clones, with approximately 87% as singletons. Germline CDR1 and CDR2: SGHRS and YFSETQ. The CDR3 totals 23 residues. V shed 0 bases and J 6 bases; nucleotides not matched to a gene: 26. These data were also filed under a second study, of human thymus T cells. That study adds: Each of the donors was a healthy Finnish infant who was undergoing open corrective cardiac surgery for congenital heart defects. Resections from corrective heart surgery provided thymus tissue. V and J gene usage appeared biased in thymic and blood repertoires. As related research reported, thymic repertoires overlapped highly among unrelated individuals.

This rearrangement joins TRBV5-1 to TRBJ2-3; TRBD2 matches at 12 bases. The sequence derives from a boy under two years old with a congenital heart defect. Material: thymocytes. The CDR3 region is CASSLEWPRDGPSGRGFFDTQYF. The CDR3 nucleotides are TGCGCCAGCAGCTTGGAGTGGCCCCGGGACGGCCCTAGCGGGAGGGGGTTTTTTGATACGCAGTATTTT. Full variable domain (outside the CDR3, taken from reference TRBV5-1 and TRBJ2-3): KAGVTQTPRYLIKTRGQQVTLSCSPISGHRSVSWYQQTPGQGLQFLFEYFSETQRNKGNFPGRFSGRQFSNSRSEMNVSTLELGDSALYLCASSLEWPRDGPSGRGFFDTQYFGPGTRLTVL.